This T cell receptor (beta chain) stems from a study of graft-versus-host responses after intestinal transplantation. Study in general: All recipients got anti-thymocyte globulin induction, then tacrolimus and steroids for about 3 years.

Only in-frame clones appear in the TCRdb table, and some are missing; sequencing was by immunoSEQ multiplex PCR. The sample has about 110,000 clones; over 85% are singletons. Broader study findings: Present in recipient marrow, GvH clones included some that appeared first in ileum or blood.

Turning to this clone: The antigen is undetermined.

Germline CDR1 and CDR2: SGHAT and FQNNGV. The CDR3 length is 17 residues. The V segment lost 5 bases and the J segment 3 bases; nucleotides outside the gene matches: 13. This sample comprised unstimulated CD8+ T cells sorted from spleen or lymph node cells, obtained before intestinal transplant. The chain has TRBV11-2 and TRBJ2-7; TRBD2 aligns across 10 bases. This TCR derives from a human donor who received an intestinal transplant. The CDR3 region has the DNA TGTGCCAGCAGCCCGTGGGAGATAGCGGGAGGCGGCTACGAGCAGTACTTC. Translation gives CASSPWEIAGGGYEQYF.